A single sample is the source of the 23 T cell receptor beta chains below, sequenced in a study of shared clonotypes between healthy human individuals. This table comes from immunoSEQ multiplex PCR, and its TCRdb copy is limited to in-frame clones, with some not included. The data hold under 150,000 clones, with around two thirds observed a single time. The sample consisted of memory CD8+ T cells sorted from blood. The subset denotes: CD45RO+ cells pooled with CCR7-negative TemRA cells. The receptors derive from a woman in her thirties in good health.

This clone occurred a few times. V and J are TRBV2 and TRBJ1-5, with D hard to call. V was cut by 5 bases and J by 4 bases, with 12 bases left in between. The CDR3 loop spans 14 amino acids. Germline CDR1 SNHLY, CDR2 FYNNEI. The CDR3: CASSPGVGNQPQHF. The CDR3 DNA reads TGTGCCAGCAGTCCTGGGGTAGGGAATCAGCCCCAGCATTTT.

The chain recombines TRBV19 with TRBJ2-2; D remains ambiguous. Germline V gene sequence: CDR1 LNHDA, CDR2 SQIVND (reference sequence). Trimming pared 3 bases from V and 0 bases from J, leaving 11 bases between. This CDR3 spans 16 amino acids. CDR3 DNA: TGTGCCAGTAGTATTAGGGAACTCGCGAACACCGGGGAGCTGTTTTTT. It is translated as CASSIRELANTGELFF.

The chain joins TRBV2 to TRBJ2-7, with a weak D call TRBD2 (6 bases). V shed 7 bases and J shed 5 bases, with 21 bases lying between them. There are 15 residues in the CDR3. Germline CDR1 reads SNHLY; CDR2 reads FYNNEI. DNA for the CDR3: TGTGCCAGCATTTTCCCGGGACTCGTGGAAGACGAGCAGTACTTC. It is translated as CASIFPGLVEDEQYF.

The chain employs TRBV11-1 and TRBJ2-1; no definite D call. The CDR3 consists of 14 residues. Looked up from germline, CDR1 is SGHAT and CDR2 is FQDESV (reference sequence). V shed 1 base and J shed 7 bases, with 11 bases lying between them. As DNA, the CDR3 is TGTGCCAGCAGCTTAGATGGATGGGCGAATGAGCAGTTCTTC. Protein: CASSLDGWANEQFF.

The CDR3 region has the DNA TGTGCCAGCAGCCCAGCCGGGACAGGATGGAGCGAGCAGTACTTC. Protein product: CASSPAGTGWSEQYF. The V and J genes are TRBV14 and TRBJ2-7; 8 nucleotides agree with TRBD1. Germline trimming cut 4 bases from V and 6 bases from J; bases unmatched to any gene: 11. This CDR3 has 15 amino acids. The germline gives CDR1 SGHDN, CDR2 FVKESK.

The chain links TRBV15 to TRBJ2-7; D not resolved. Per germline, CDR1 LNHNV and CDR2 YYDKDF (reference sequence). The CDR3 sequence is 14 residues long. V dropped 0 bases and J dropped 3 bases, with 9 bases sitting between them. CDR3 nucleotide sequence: TGTGCCACCAGCAGAGATCCAGGCTTCTACGAGCAGTACTTC. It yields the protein CATSRDPGFYEQYF. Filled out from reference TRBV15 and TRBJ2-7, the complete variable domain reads DAMVIQNPRYQVTQFGKPVTLSCSQTLNHNVMYWYQQKSSQAPKLLFHYYDKDFNNEADTPDNFQSRRPNTSFCFLDIRSPGLGDTAMYLCATSRDPGFYEQYFGPGTRLTVT.

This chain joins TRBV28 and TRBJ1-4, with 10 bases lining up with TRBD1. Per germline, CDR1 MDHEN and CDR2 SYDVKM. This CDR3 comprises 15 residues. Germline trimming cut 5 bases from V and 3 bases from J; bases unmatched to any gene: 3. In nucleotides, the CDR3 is TGTGCCAGCAGTGGGACAGGGGCCGCTAATGAAAAACTGTTTTTT. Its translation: CASSGTGAANEKLFF.

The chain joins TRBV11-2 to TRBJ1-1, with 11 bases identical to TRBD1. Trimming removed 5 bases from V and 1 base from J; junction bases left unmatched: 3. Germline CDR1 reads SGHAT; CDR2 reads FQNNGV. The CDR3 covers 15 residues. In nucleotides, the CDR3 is TGTGCCAGCAGCGGGACAGGGGGATGGAACACTGAAGCTTTCTTT. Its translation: CASSGTGGWNTEAFF.

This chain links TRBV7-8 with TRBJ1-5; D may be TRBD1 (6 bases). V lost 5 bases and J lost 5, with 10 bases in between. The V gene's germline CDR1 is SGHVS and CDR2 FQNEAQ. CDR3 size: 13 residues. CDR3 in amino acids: CASSLQGHQPQHF. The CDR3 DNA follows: TGTGCCAGCAGCCTTCAGGGGCATCAGCCCCAGCATTTT.

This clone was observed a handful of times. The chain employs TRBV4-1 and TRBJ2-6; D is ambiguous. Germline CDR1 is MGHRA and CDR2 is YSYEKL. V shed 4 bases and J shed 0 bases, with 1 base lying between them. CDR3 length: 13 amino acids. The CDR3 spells CASSRSGANVLTF. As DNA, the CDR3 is TGCGCCAGCAGCCGCTCTGGGGCCAACGTCCTGACTTTC.

CDR3 loop: CASSLGQNQETQYF. CDR3 coding DNA: TGTGCCAGCAGCTTGGGGCAGAACCAAGAGACCCAGTACTTC. V gene TRBV5-6 combines with J gene TRBJ2-5, with D unclear. Germline CDR1 is SGHDT and CDR2 is YYEEEE. V was shortened by 0 bases and J by 0 bases, with 6 bases between the two germline ends. This CDR3 comprises 14 residues.

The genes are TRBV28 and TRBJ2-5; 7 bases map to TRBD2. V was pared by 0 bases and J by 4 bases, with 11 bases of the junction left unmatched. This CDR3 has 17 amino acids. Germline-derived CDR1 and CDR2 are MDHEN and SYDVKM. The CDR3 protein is CASSLWASGIAGETQYF. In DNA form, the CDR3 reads TGTGCCAGCAGTTTATGGGCTAGCGGCATCGCCGGAGAGACCCAGTACTTC.

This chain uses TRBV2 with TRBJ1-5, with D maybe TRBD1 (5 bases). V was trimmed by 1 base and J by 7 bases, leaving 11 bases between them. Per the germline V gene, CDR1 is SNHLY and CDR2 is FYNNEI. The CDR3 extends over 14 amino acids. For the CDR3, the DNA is TGTGCCAGCAGTGAAGGGGGCAGTCTCCAGCCCCAGCATTTT. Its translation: CASSEGGSLQPQHF.

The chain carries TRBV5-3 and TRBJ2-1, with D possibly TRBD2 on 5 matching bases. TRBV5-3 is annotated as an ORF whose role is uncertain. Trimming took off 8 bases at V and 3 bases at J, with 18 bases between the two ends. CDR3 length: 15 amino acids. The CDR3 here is CASSQEEASYNEQFF. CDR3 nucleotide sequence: TGTGCCAGCAGCCAAGAGGAGGCTAGCTACAATGAGCAGTTCTTC.

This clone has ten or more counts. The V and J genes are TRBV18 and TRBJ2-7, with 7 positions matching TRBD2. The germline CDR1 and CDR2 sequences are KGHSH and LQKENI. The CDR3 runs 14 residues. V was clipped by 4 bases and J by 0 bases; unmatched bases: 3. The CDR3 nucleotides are TGTGCCAGCTCACGGCGGGAGAACTCCTACGAGCAGTACTTC. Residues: CASSRRENSYEQYF.

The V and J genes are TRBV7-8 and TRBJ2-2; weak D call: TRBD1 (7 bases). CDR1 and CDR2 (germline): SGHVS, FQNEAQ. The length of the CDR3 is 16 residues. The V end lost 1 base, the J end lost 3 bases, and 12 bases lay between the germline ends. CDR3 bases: TGTGCCAGCAGCTTAGGGAGGGGGCTGGACACCGGGGAGCTGTTTTTT. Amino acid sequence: CASSLGRGLDTGELFF. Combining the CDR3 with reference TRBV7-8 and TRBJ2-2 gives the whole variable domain GAGVSQSPRYKVAKRGQDVALRCDPISGHVSLFWYQQALGQGPEFLTYFQNEAQLDKSGLPSDRFFAERPEGSVSTLKIQRTQQEDSAVYLCASSLGRGLDTGELFFGEGSRLTVL.

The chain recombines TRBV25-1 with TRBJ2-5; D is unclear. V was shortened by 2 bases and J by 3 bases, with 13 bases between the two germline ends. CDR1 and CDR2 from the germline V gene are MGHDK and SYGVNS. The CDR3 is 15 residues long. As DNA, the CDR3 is TGTGCCAGCAGTGAAGGTGGGGTAGCCAAAGAGACCCAGTACTTC. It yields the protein CASSEGGVAKETQYF.

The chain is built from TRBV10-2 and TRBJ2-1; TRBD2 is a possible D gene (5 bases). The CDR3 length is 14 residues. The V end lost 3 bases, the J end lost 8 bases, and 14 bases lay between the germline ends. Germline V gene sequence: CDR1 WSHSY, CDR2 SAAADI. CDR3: CASSDRTEWDEQFF. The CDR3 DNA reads TGCGCCAGCAGTGATCGGACTGAGTGGGATGAGCAGTTCTTC.

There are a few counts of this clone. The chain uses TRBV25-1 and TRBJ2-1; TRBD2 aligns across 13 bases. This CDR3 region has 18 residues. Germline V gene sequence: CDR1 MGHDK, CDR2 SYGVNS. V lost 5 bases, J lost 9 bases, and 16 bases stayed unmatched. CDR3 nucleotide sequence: TGTGCCAGCAGTCATTCAAAAGGGACTAGCGGGACTGGGAGTGAGCAGTTCTTC. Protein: CASSHSKGTSGTGSEQFF.

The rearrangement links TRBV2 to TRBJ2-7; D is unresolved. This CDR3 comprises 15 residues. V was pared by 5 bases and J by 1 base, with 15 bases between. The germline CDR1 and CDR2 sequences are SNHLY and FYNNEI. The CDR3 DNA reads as TGTGCCAGCAGTCCCTGGGCATGGTCGTCCTACGAGCAGTACTTC. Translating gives CASSPWAWSSYEQYF. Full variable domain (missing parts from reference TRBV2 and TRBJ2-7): EPEVTQTPSHQVTQMGQEVILRCVPISNHLYFYWYRQILGQKVEFLVSFYNNEISEKSEIFDDQFSVERPDGSNFTLKIRSTKLEDSAMYFCASSPWAWSSYEQYFGPGTRLTVT.

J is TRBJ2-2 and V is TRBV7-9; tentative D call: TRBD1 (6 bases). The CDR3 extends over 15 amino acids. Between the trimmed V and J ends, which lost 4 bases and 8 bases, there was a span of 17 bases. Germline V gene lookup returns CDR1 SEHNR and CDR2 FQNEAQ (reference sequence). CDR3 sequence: CASSSGTTATGELFF. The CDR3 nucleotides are TGTGCCAGCAGCTCGGGGACAACCGCTACTGGGGAGCTGTTTTTT.

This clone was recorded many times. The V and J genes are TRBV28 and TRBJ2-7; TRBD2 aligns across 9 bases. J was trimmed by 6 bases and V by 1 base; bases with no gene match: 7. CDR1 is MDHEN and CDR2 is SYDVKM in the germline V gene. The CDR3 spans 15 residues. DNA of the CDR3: TGTGCCAGCAGTTTATTGCGGGGGGGGTTAGGCGAGCAGTACTTC. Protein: CASSLLRGGLGEQYF.

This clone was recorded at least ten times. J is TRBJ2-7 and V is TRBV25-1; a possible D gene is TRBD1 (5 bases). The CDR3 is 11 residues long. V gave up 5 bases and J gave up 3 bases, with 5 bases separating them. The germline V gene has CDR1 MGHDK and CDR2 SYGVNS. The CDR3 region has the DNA TGTGCCAGCAGTCAGGGCTACGAGCAGTACTTC. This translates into CASSQGYEQYF.